Here is one T cell receptor (beta chain) with its context. The data derive from a study of shared clonotypes between healthy human individuals. Sequenced by immunoSEQ multiplex PCR; TCRdb stores in-frame clones only, minus some. This table has about 680,000 clones, around 92% appearing once. Naive CD8 cells comprised CD45RO-negative, CCR7-positively selected cells, excluding terminally differentiated effector memory CD45RA+ cells. Donors were Caucasian adults residing in Nashville, Tennessee, USA. This CDR3 has 17 amino acids. The germline gives CDR1 SGHDN, CDR2 FVKESK. Trimming left V 0 bases short and J 2 bases short, with 15 bases between.

V gene TRBV14 combines with J gene TRBJ2-3; D is unclear. The receptor's source is a man aged 25-40 years in good health. Material: naive CD8+ T cells sorted from blood. The CDR3 nucleotides are TGTGCCAGCAGCCAAGATGAAGAGGTGTGGGACACAGATACGCAGTATTTT. Amino acids: CASSQDEEVWDTDTQYF.